This T cell receptor (beta chain) was retrieved from a study of T cell repertoires in cytomegalovirus infection (dated by TCRdb to the late 2010s). Looking at the study overall: Alongside well-studied HLA-B-restricted epitopes, the peptide stimulations were aimed at recently identified HLA-C-restricted CMV epitopes, whose presentation resists viral immunomodulation. The HLA type of each donor mattered for the analysis, because public TCR beta signatures pointed to carriage of CMV infection along with the matching HLA type.

About this clonotype: Its antigen is not yet known. No much larger clonotype is one base removed from it; base qualities were not supplied.

Via the germline V gene (reference sequence), CDR1 is DFQATT and CDR2 SNEGSKA. The junction carries 12 bases between V and J, which are trimmed by 3 bases and 7 bases respectively. Including the terminal cysteine and phenylalanine, the CDR3 comprises 12 residues. The sequence is cut down to CDR3 DNA, 36 bases in frame from base 1. These reads were obtained on an Illumina HiSeq 1500. TCRdb reprocessed the public reads (quality trimming at Q25 with fastp, clone calling with MiXCR) and kept in-frame beta chains. CDR3 protein sequences are deduplicated, and each keeps its most common genes and DNA. This sample comprises 800,000 to 950,000 distinct CDR3 sequences, 32% of them detected only once. The top ten constitute around 12% of the sample. Summary of the overall study and its limitations: Cumulative frequency of public TCR beta family members discriminated carriers of CMV infection plus the relevant HLA type in this cohort and an independent roughly 330-donor cohort. The ex vivo response was dominated by HLA-C-restricted CMV-specific TCR beta clonotypes, which also provided the single most frequent clonotype in two of eight donors.

The treatment or condition tag for this specimen amounts to: in vitro stimulation with specific CMV peptide epitopes to enrich CMV-specific T cells. The source material was cultured CD8+ T cells from PBMCs, sampled from culture after CMV antigen stimulation. The clonotype comes from a human donor in good health (CMV status not recorded). Some clones in this sample may be carry-over from other donors' samples. The V and J segments used are TRBV20-1 and TRBJ1-2; the D gene is unclear. The CDR3 in this case is CSASRTALGYTF. In nucleotides, the sequence is TGCAGTGCTAGTCGAACAGCACTTGGCTACACCTTC.